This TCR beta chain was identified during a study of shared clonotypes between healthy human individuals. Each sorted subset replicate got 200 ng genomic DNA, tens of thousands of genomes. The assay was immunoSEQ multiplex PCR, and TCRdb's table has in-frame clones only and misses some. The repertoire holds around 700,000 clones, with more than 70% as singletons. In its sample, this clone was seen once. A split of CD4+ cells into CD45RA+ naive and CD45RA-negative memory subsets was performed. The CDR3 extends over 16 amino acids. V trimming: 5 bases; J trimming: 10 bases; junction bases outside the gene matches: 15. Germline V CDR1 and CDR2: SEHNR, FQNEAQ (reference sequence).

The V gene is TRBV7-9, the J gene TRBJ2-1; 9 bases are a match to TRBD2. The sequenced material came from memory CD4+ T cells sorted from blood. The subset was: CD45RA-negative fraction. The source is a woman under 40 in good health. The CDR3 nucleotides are TGTGCCAGCAGCGGAACTCGGTCTAGCGGGACGGAGGAGCAGTTCTTC. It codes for CASSGTRSSGTEEQFF.